Following are 32 T cell receptor beta chains from one sample sequenced in a study of human thymus T cells. TCRdb's table, derived via immunoSEQ multiplex PCR, lists solely in-frame clones and lacks some. The table lists about 130,000 clones, about 93% of them singletons. Resections from corrective heart surgery provided thymus tissue. Sequenced material: thymus tissue. The receptor set was obtained from a boy under two years old with a congenital heart defect but otherwise immunologically healthy.

The CDR3: CASSPTGTTNTGELFF. The CDR3 coding sequence is TGTGCCAGCAGCCCAACCGGGACAACGAACACCGGGGAGCTGTTTTTT. The rearrangement uses TRBV7-2 and TRBJ2-2, with D perhaps TRBD1 (6 bases). Between the trimmed V and J ends, which lost 5 bases and 0 bases, there was a span of 13 bases. Per germline, CDR1 SGHTA and CDR2 FQGNSA. The CDR3 extends over 16 amino acids.

The CDR3 DNA reads TGTGCCAGCAGTTCCTGGGCCGCCGGGACTAGCACAGATACGCAGTATTTT. This encodes CASSSWAAGTSTDTQYF. The chain employs TRBV27 and TRBJ2-3; D perhaps matches TRBD2 (6 bases). Germline CDR1 reads MNHEY; CDR2 reads SMNVEV (reference sequence). CDR3 length: 17 residues. Trimming took 4 bases from V and 0 from J, leaving 17 bases between them.

This clone was recorded once. The chain combines TRBV30 with TRBJ2-6; D not certain. The germline V gene has CDR1 GTSNPN and CDR2 SVGIG (reference sequence). The CDR3 runs 17 residues. Trimming took off 0 bases at V and 0 bases at J, with 12 bases between the two ends. The CDR3 region has the DNA TGTGCCTGGAGTGTAGTAGACCGGAGCTCTGGGGCCAACGTCCTGACTTTC. Translation: CAWSVVDRSSGANVLTF.

The chain has TRBV4-1 and TRBJ1-1; 9 bases are a match to TRBD1. This CDR3 contains 15 residues. Germline V lookup: CDR1 MGHRA, CDR2 YSYEKL. Trimming removed 3 bases from V and 4 bases from J; junction bases left unmatched: 6. The CDR3 region is CASSHTGGRGTEAFF. CDR3 coding DNA: TGCGCCAGCAGCCATACAGGGGGCAGGGGCACTGAAGCTTTCTTT.

This clone was recorded once. The genes are TRBV30 and TRBJ2-1; 12 bases are a match to TRBD2. J lost 4 bases, V lost 6 bases, and 10 bases had no gene match. This CDR3 comprises 16 residues. CDR1 and CDR2 from the germline V gene are GTSNPN and SVGIG (reference sequence). As DNA, the CDR3 is TGTGCCTGCCTTACCCGGACTAGCGGGAAATACAATGAGCAGTTCTTC. It translates to CACLTRTSGKYNEQFF.

This rearrangement joins TRBV7-9 to TRBJ2-3; 10 bases line up with TRBD1. The CDR3 is 15 residues long. Germline trimming cut 5 bases from V and 4 bases from J; bases unmatched to any gene: 6. Looked up from germline, CDR1 is SEHNR and CDR2 is FQNEAQ (reference sequence). The CDR3 reads CASSLRQGAPDTQYF. As DNA, the CDR3 is TGTGCCAGCAGCCTGCGACAGGGGGCTCCAGATACGCAGTATTTT.

The chain recombines TRBV10-3 with TRBJ2-3; TRBD2 might be the D (5 bases). The CDR3 contains 12 residues. The V end lost 6 bases, the J end lost 6 bases, and 10 bases lay between the germline ends. In germline, CDR1 is ENHRY, CDR2 SYGVKD. CDR3 sequence reads: CAISPSGDTQYF. The CDR3 nucleotides read TGTGCCATCAGCCCCTCGGGGGATACGCAGTATTTT.

The V call is TRBV4-1, the J call TRBJ2-7, with 7 positions matching TRBD1. V shed 0 bases and J 3 bases; nucleotides not matched to a gene: 8. The CDR3 is 16 amino acids. Germline loops: CDR1 MGHRA, CDR2 YSYEKL. The CDR3 sequence is CASSQEGAGGSYEQYF. The CDR3, as DNA: TGCGCCAGCAGCCAAGAGGGGGCAGGGGGTAGCTACGAGCAGTACTTC.

The J gene is TRBJ1-2, the V gene TRBV9; D uncertain. This CDR3 has 14 residues. Between the trimmed V and J ends, which lost 0 bases and 3 bases, there was a span of 9 bases. CDR1 and CDR2 (germline): SGDLS, YYNGEE. The CDR3: CASSVGGRDYGYTF. Written as DNA, the CDR3 is TGTGCCAGCAGCGTAGGAGGGCGAGACTATGGCTACACCTTC.

The rearrangement uses TRBV7-8 and TRBJ2-1, with 13 bases matching TRBD2. Germline V CDR1 and CDR2: SGHVS, FQNEAQ. Trimming removed 3 bases from V and 6 bases from J; junction bases left unmatched: 5. This CDR3 spans 16 amino acids. CDR3 in amino acids: CASSLRLAGGCNEQFF. As DNA, the CDR3 is TGTGCCAGCAGCTTGAGACTAGCGGGGGGTTGCAATGAGCAGTTCTTC.

This clone was observed once. The chain carries TRBV4-1 and TRBJ1-1, with 9 bases aligning to TRBD1. Trimming at V came to 0 bases and at J to 5 bases, leaving 7 bases not matched to a gene. The germline gives CDR1 MGHRA, CDR2 YSYEKL. The CDR3 covers 16 residues. CDR3 amino acids: CASSQEELGQGTEAFF. For the CDR3, the DNA is TGCGCCAGCAGCCAAGAAGAACTTGGACAGGGGACTGAAGCTTTCTTT.

The chain recombines TRBV27 with TRBJ2-1; D is uncertain. With 0 bases removed from V and 9 bases from J, the gap between germline ends came to 9 bases. This CDR3 has 13 amino acids. In germline, CDR1 is MNHEY, CDR2 SMNVEV (reference sequence). Here the CDR3 DNA reads TGTGCCAGCAGTTTATCGAGAACCAGTGAGCAGTTCTTC. It translates to CASSLSRTSEQFF.

The table lists this clone with a count of one. This rearrangement joins TRBV5-4 to TRBJ2-7, with 15 bases that match TRBD2. The CDR3 covers 17 residues. After removal of 4 bases from V and 5 bases from J, the junction contained 10 bases not matched to a gene. Germline CDR1 and CDR2: SGHNT and YYREEE (reference sequence). The CDR3 bases are TGTGCCAGCAGCATTCGGACTAGCGGGGGGGTCATCCACGAGCAGTACTTC. Residues: CASSIRTSGGVIHEQYF.

The V and J genes are TRBV15 and TRBJ2-5, with 7 bases fitting TRBD2. The V segment lost 3 bases and the J segment 4 bases; nucleotides outside the gene matches: 5. The germline V gene has CDR1 LNHNV and CDR2 YYDKDF (reference sequence). This CDR3 has 14 amino acids. For the CDR3, the DNA is TGTGCCACCAGCAGGACTAGCTTTGGAGAGACCCAGTACTTC. The encoded protein is CATSRTSFGETQYF.

This clone has just one count. V gene TRBV9 combines with J gene TRBJ2-5; D is ambiguous. The germline CDR1 and CDR2 sequences are SGDLS and YYNGEE. The CDR3 totals 15 residues. Trimming took 2 bases from V and 2 from J, leaving 13 bases between them. The CDR3 coding sequence is TGTGCCAGCAGCGTTCGACCGACGGAACAAGAGACCCAGTACTTC. Translated, it gives CASSVRPTEQETQYF.

V and J are TRBV5-1 and TRBJ1-6, with D tentatively TRBD1 (6 bases). This CDR3 contains 16 residues. Deletions cut 1 base from V and 8 bases from J, with 16 bases between. Germline CDR1 SGHRS, CDR2 YFSETQ. The CDR3 region has the DNA TGCGCCAGCAGCTTGACCTCGGGCAGGGGTGATTCACCCCTCCACTTT. It is translated as CASSLTSGRGDSPLHF.

The chain carries TRBV21-1 and TRBJ2-7; the DNA was not compared with TRBD2, the D call given in the table. TRBV21-1 is termed a pseudogene. CDR3 length equals 12 residues. The CDR3 sequence is CASSKRGYEQYF. The CDR3, as DNA: TGTGCCAGCAGCAAAAGAGGATACGAGCAGTACTTC.

The chain recombines TRBV19 with TRBJ1-2; D is undetermined. This CDR3 is built from 12 residues. V was trimmed by 2 bases and J by 5 bases, leaving 6 bases between them. Germline CDR1 reads LNHDA; CDR2 reads SQIVND (reference sequence). The CDR3 DNA follows: TGTGCCAGTAGTATAACAGCTTATGGCTACACCTTC. It is translated as CASSITAYGYTF.

The chain carries TRBV16 and TRBJ2-1, with D unresolved. Germline V gene lookup returns CDR1 KGHSY and CDR2 FQNENV. V was shortened by 7 bases and J by 8 bases, with 15 bases between the two germline ends. The CDR3 sequence is 13 residues long. In nucleotides, the CDR3 is TGTGCCAGCAAGCAAGCCCCGGTCCATGAGCAGTTCTTC. Amino acids: CASKQAPVHEQFF.

V is TRBV30 and J is TRBJ2-2, with 9 bases lining up with TRBD1. The V gene's germline CDR1 is GTSNPN and CDR2 SVGIG (reference sequence). The CDR3 is 17 residues long. The J segment lost 0 bases and the V segment lost 0 bases, leaving 5 bases of the junction unmatched. CDR3 protein: CAWSVQGAPANTGELFF. In DNA, the CDR3 is TGTGCCTGGAGTGTACAGGGGGCACCTGCGAACACCGGGGAGCTGTTTTTT.

The J gene is TRBJ1-1, the V gene TRBV11-1, with D unresolved. CDR1 and CDR2 (germline): SGHAT, FQDESV (reference sequence). V shed 5 bases and J shed 3 bases, with 10 bases lying between them. The length of the CDR3 is 13 residues. CDR3 region: CASSEGPDTEAFF. CDR3 nucleotides: TGTGCCAGCAGCGAGGGCCCGGACACTGAAGCTTTCTTT. Combining the CDR3 with reference TRBV11-1 and TRBJ1-1 gives the whole variable domain EAEVAQSPRYKITEKSQAVAFWCDPISGHATLYWYRQILGQGPELLVQFQDESVVDDSQLPKDRFSAERLKGVDSTLKIQPAELGDSAMYLCASSEGPDTEAFFGQGTRLTVV.

This clone was detected only once. V usage is TRBV18 and J usage is TRBJ2-5; D is unclear. Trimming removed 2 bases at V and 1 base at J, with 11 bases between. The CDR3 consists of 15 residues. From germline, CDR1 is KGHSH and CDR2 LQKENI. The CDR3 nucleotides read TGTGCCAGCTCACCAAGTCTACGGGTCCAAGAGACCCAGTACTTC. Its translation: CASSPSLRVQETQYF.

V usage is TRBV4-1 and J usage is TRBJ2-7; D is uncertain. The CDR3 spans 14 residues. The germline gives CDR1 MGHRA, CDR2 YSYEKL. The V gene lost 4 bases and the J gene lost 7 bases, with 17 bases spanning the gap. CDR3 protein: CASSPEDPMGEQYF. In DNA form, the CDR3 reads TGCGCCAGCAGCCCTGAGGACCCGATGGGGGAGCAGTACTTC.

The gene calls are TRBV28 and TRBJ2-3, with 10 bases identical to TRBD1. The CDR3 runs to 13 residues. V trimming: 6 bases; J trimming: 4 bases; junction bases outside the gene matches: 1. Germline CDR1 reads MDHEN; CDR2 reads SYDVKM. The CDR3 coding sequence is TGTGCCAGCAGGACAGGGGGCGCAGATACGCAGTATTTT. This codes for CASRTGGADTQYF.

Only one count was recorded for this clone. At one of its ends the junction is not consistent with the germline gene, which may arise from a read error. The J gene is TRBJ2-1, the V gene TRBV5-1; D perhaps matches TRBD1 (6 bases). Germline assignment: CDR1 SGHRS and CDR2 YFSETQ. The length of the CDR3 is 14 residues. The CDR3 spells CASSFVDSPQWLVF. In nucleotides, the CDR3 is TGCGCCAGCAGCTTCGTGGACAGCCCCCAATGGTTGGTCTTC.

The gene calls are TRBV5-6 and TRBJ1-5; the match to TRBD1 covers 7 bases. CDR1 and CDR2 from the germline V gene are SGHDT and YYEEEE. With 3 bases clipped from V and 0 bases from J, the junction kept 9 bases outside the gene matches. The CDR3 sequence is 17 residues long. The CDR3 DNA reads as TGTGCCAGCAGCTCCGGAGTCGGACAGGATAGCAATCAGCCCCAGCATTTT. It translates to CASSSGVGQDSNQPQHF.

This chain joins TRBV5-1 and TRBJ2-3, with D unclear. Trimming pared 0 bases from V and 2 bases from J, leaving 7 bases between. The CDR3 extends over 14 amino acids. CDR1 and CDR2 from the germline V gene are SGHRS and YFSETQ. The CDR3 here is CASSLERNTDTQYF. In DNA, the CDR3 is TGCGCCAGCAGCTTGGAACGGAACACAGATACGCAGTATTTT.

V usage is TRBV5-1 and J usage is TRBJ2-3; D is undetermined. The CDR3 runs to 15 residues. Trimming stripped 0 bases from V and 1 base from J, with 9 bases between. Per the germline V gene, CDR1 is SGHRS and CDR2 is YFSETQ. In nucleotides, the CDR3 is TGCGCCAGCAGCTTGGGACCAACTTGCACAGATACGCAGTATTTT. This gives the protein CASSLGPTCTDTQYF.

V gene TRBV28 combines with J gene TRBJ1-5; D gene unclear. The CDR3 spans 16 residues. Trimming removed 2 bases at V and 4 bases at J, with 15 bases between. The germline V gene encodes CDR1 MDHEN and CDR2 SYDVKM. The CDR3 bases are TGTGCCAGCAGTTTAATAGTGTCAGAGCCTAATCAGCCCCAGCATTTT. Translating gives CASSLIVSEPNQPQHF.

V and J are TRBV5-1 and TRBJ1-2, with 7 bases that match TRBD1. Trimming removed 4 bases from V and 0 bases from J; junction bases left unmatched: 6. Germline CDR1 and CDR2: SGHRS and YFSETQ. The CDR3 runs to 15 residues. The CDR3 region has the DNA TGCGCCAGCAGCGACTCAGGGGGGACTAACTATGGCTACACCTTC. This sequence encodes CASSDSGGTNYGYTF.

The table lists this clone with a count of one. The chain carries TRBV5-6 and TRBJ2-2; D gene unclear. Germline V gene sequence: CDR1 SGHDT, CDR2 YYEEEE. The CDR3 runs 14 residues. Trimming pared 4 bases from V and 4 bases from J, leaving 11 bases between. CDR3: CASSPKGITGELFF. The CDR3, as DNA: TGTGCCAGCAGCCCGAAGGGCATCACCGGGGAGCTGTTTTTT.

The genes are TRBV6-6 and TRBJ1-4, with D maybe TRBD1 (6 bases). V lost 7 bases and J 7 bases, leaving 22 bases between the germline ends. The CDR3 is made up of 16 amino acids. Germline V CDR1 and CDR2: MNHNY, SVGAGI (reference sequence). Here the CDR3 DNA reads TGTGCCAGCACCAACGGAGGATACAGGGTTGGTGAAAAACTGTTTTTT. Protein sequence: CASTNGGYRVGEKLFF.